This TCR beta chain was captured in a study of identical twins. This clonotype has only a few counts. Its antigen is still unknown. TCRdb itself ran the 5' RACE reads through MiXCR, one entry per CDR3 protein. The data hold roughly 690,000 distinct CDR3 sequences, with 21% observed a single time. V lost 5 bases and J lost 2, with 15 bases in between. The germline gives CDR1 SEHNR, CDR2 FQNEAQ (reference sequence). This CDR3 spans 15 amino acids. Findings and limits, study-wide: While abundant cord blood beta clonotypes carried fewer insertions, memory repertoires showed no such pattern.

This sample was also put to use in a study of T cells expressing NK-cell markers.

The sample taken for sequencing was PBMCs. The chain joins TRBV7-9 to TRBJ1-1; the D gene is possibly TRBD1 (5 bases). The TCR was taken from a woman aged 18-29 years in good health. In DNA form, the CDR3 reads TGTGCCAGCAGCCGCTCGGGGGGGGTTAACACTGAAGCTTTCTTT. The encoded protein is CASSRSGGVNTEAFF.